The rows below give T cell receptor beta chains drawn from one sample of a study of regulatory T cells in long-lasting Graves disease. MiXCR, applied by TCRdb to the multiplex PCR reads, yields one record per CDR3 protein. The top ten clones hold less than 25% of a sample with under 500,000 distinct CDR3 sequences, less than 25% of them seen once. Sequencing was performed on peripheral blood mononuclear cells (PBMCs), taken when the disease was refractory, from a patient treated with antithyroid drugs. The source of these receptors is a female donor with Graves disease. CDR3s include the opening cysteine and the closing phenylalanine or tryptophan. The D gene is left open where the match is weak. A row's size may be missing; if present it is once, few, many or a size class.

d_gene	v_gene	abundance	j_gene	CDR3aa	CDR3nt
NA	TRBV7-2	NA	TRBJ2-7	CASSSRTAPYEQYF	TGTGCCAGCAGCTCCCGGACTGCCCCCTACGAGCAGTACTTC
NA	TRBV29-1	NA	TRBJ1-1	CSVREGGGTEAFF	TGCAGCGTTCGTGAGGGAGGGGGCACTGAAGCTTTCTTT
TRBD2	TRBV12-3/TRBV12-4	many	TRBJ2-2	CASSYSGSGRTGELFF	TGTGCCAGCTCCTATAGCGGGAGTGGACGTACCGGGGAGCTGTTTTTT
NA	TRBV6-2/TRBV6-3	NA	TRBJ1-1	CASSKTMNTEAFF	TGTGCCAGTAGCAAAACAATGAACACTGAAGCTTTCTTT
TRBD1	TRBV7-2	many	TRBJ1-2	CASSYPGGVGYTF	TGTGCCAGCAGCTACCCAGGGGGAGTTGGCTACACCTTC
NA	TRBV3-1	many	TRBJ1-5	CASSQESVSGQPQHF	TGTGCCAGCAGCCAAGAATCGGTTTCTGGTCAGCCCCAGCATTTT
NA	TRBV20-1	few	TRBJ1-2	CSARSQDPVVDYTF	TGCAGTGCTAGATCGCAGGACCCCGTAGTTGACTACACCTTC
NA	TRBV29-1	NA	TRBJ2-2	CSVEDQPNTGELFF	TGCAGCGTTGAAGATCAACCGAACACCGGGGAGCTGTTTTTT
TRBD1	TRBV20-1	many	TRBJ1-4	CSAIFGTVNEKLFF	TGCAGTGCTATATTCGGGACAGTTAATGAAAAACTGTTTTTT
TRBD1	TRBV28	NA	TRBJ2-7	CASSLSGQGAFYEQYF	TGTGCCAGCAGTTTATCGGGACAGGGGGCTTTCTACGAGCAGTACTTC
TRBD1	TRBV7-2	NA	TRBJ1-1	CASSSGGSTEAFF	TGTGCCAGCAGCTCAGGGGGCTCCACTGAAGCTTTCTTT
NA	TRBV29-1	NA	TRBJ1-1	CSVEEGGSEAFF	TGCAGCGTTGAAGAAGGGGGATCTGAAGCTTTCTTT
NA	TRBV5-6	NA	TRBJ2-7	CASSSASHYEQYF	TGTGCCAGCAGTTCGGCGTCCCACTACGAGCAGTACTTC
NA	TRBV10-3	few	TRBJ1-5	CAISELDQLQPQHF	TGTGCCATCAGTGAGTTGGACCAACTCCAGCCCCAGCATTTT
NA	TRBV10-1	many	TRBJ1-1	CASSESQGNTEAFF	TGCGCCAGCAGTGAGTCTCAGGGGAACACTGAAGCTTTCTTT
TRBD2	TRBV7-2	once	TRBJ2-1	CASSLEATSVPDEQFF	TGTGCCAGCAGCTTAGAAGCCACTAGCGTTCCGGATGAGCAGTTCTTC
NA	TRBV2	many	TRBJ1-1	CASSGRSVGMNTEAFF	TGTGCCAGCAGTGGGAGATCCGTTGGGATGAACACTGAAGCTTTCTTT
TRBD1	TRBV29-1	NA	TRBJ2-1	CSVLGQTGASYNEQFF	TGCAGCGTTTTGGGCCAGACAGGGGCGTCCTACAATGAGCAGTTCTTC
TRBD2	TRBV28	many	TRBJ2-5	CASSLIRGEETQYF	TGTGCCAGCAGTTTGATTCGGGGGGAAGAGACCCAGTACTTC
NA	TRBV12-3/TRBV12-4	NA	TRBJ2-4	CASSPTSSAKNIQYF	TGTGCCAGCAGCCCTACCTCCTCGGCCAAAAACATTCAGTACTTC
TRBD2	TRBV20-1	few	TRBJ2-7	CSATGLAGGPGDEQYF	TGCAGTGCTACAGGACTAGCGGGAGGGCCTGGGGACGAGCAGTACTTC
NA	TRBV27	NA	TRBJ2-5	CASSPYDFQVGETQYF	TGTGCCAGCAGTCCATACGATTTTCAGGTTGGAGAGACCCAGTACTTC
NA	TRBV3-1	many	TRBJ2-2	CASSQELGYAGELFF	TGTGCCAGCAGCCAAGAACTAGGGTATGCCGGGGAGCTGTTTTTT
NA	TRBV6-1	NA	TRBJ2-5	CASSVNSQETQYF	TGTGCCAGCAGTGTTAACAGCCAAGAGACCCAGTACTTC
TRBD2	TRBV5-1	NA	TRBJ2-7	CASSLIPAGEREQYF	TGCGCCAGCAGCTTGATTCCAGCGGGAGAACGCGAGCAGTACTTC